This T cell receptor (beta chain) was recovered during a study of blood T cells in healthy people across ages. A second about 6 to 12 cycle PCR used barcoded and J-beta primers. TCRdb processed the 5' RACE reads anew with MiXCR; each CDR3 protein has one entry. This repertoire shows 630,000 or so distinct CDR3 sequences, approximately 30% found once; its top ten account for less than 20%. This clonotype was counted at least ten times. Total RNA amounts of at least 5 micrograms were extracted per sample. The length of the CDR3 is 16 residues. V dropped 5 bases and J dropped 5 bases, with 19 bases sitting between them. CDR1 is SGHTA, CDR2 FQGNSA, per germline.

The TCR comes from a woman of 80 years or more in good health. The chain combines TRBV7-2 with TRBJ1-5, with TRBD1 as a possible D gene (5 bases). Sequencing input: blood. The CDR3 protein is CASSPGPQGGYQPQHF. The CDR3 DNA sequence: TGTGCCAGCAGCCCTGGCCCCCAGGGAGGGTATCAGCCCCAGCATTTT.